These 10 T cell receptor beta chains share one sample of origin, sequenced in a study of shared clonotypes between healthy human individuals. Clones were read by immunoSEQ multiplex PCR, and TCRdb kept only the in-frame ones, dropping some. Of 850,000 to 1,200,000 clones listed, around 76% are singletons. Sample: memory CD4+ T cells sorted from blood. Subset described: CD45RA-negative fraction. These receptors were collected from a man younger than 35 in good health.

This clone has only one observation. The chain combines TRBV2 with TRBJ1-1; D unresolved. The germline V and J ends were trimmed by 6 bases and 2 bases, with 10 bases remaining between them. The CDR3 runs 13 residues. Germline values: CDR1 SNHLY, CDR2 FYNNEI. CDR3 sequence (DNA): TGTGCCAGCAGGATGGAAGGAAACACTGAAGCTTTCTTT. As protein: CASRMEGNTEAFF.

The chain employs TRBV7-9 and TRBJ1-2; no clear D gene. V was clipped by 5 bases and J by 0 bases, with 7 bases between them. Germline-derived CDR1 and CDR2 are SEHNR and FQNEAQ (reference sequence). This CDR3 is built from 13 residues. CDR3 amino acids: CASSPGANYGYTF. CDR3 bases: TGTGCCAGCAGCCCGGGAGCTAACTATGGCTACACCTTC.

The rearrangement joins TRBV5-1 to TRBJ2-1; the D gene is possibly TRBD2 (6 bases). The CDR3 length is 16 residues. Deletions cut 1 base from V and 2 bases from J, with 13 bases between. The germline V gene encodes CDR1 SGHRS and CDR2 YFSETQ. CDR3 region: CASSLSAGLTYNEQFF. CDR3 coding DNA: TGCGCCAGCAGCTTGTCGGCGGGGCTTACCTACAATGAGCAGTTCTTC.

This chain joins TRBV5-8 and TRBJ2-1; possibly TRBD2 for D (6 bases). The CDR3 runs to 17 residues. Germline CDR1 reads SGHTS; CDR2 reads YDEGEE. The V gene lost 0 bases and the J gene lost 5 bases, with 18 bases spanning the gap. The CDR3, as DNA: TGTGCCAGCAGCTTGGCCCATTCGGGACTTACAAACAATGAGCAGTTCTTC. This translates into CASSLAHSGLTNNEQFF.

This clone was picked up a small number of times. V and J are TRBV4-1 and TRBJ1-1, with D maybe TRBD1 (6 bases). The germline V gene has CDR1 MGHRA and CDR2 YSYEKL. The CDR3 has 13 residues. Trimming left V 2 bases short and J 6 bases short, with 10 bases between. CDR3 nucleotide sequence: TGCGCCAGCAGCCAACGGACAGAATCTGAAGCTTTCTTT. Translating gives CASSQRTESEAFF.

The genes are TRBV6-6 and TRBJ1-1; D is undetermined. The germline CDR1 and CDR2 sequences are MNHNY and SVGAGI (reference sequence). Trimming cost V 7 bases and J 0 bases, with 6 bases left between them. CDR3 length equals 12 residues. CDR3 protein: CASTAVNTEAFF. CDR3 sequence (DNA): TGTGCCAGCACCGCAGTGAACACTGAAGCTTTCTTT.

The chain combines TRBV18 with TRBJ2-5, with 7 bases matching TRBD1. V dropped 3 bases and J dropped 5; count of bases not matched to a gene: 9. CDR1 KGHSH and CDR2 LQKENI come from the germline V gene. This CDR3 region has 15 residues. Here the CDR3 reads CASSPNTGDGETQYF. CDR3 in DNA: TGTGCCAGCTCACCGAACACAGGGGACGGGGAGACCCAGTACTTC.

The chain links TRBV7-2 to TRBJ1-6; TRBD1 is a possible D gene (6 bases). The V gene lost 6 bases and the J gene lost 7 bases, with 13 bases spanning the gap. This CDR3 is built from 14 residues. Germline V gene sequence: CDR1 SGHTA, CDR2 FQGNSA. The CDR3 DNA reads as TGTGCCAGCAGTAATGACAGGTTCAATTCACCCCTCCACTTT. It encodes CASSNDRFNSPLHF.

This clone was recorded only once. This chain links TRBV6-1 with TRBJ1-4; D perhaps matches TRBD1 (5 bases). The CDR3 totals 15 residues. Germline CDR1 MNHNS, CDR2 SASEGT. With 7 bases removed from V and 5 bases from J, the gap between germline ends came to 17 bases. CDR3 in amino acids: CASTQGGTGNEKLFF. For the CDR3, the DNA is TGTGCCAGCACCCAGGGAGGGACTGGGAATGAAAAACTGTTTTTT.

V usage is TRBV5-4 and J usage is TRBJ2-1; 8 nucleotides align to TRBD2. With V trimmed by 0 bases and J by 7 bases, 12 bases remained unmatched. The CDR3 spans 17 residues. Germline V lookup: CDR1 SGHNT, CDR2 YYREEE (reference sequence). For the CDR3, the DNA is TGTGCCAGCAGCTTGGGAGGGGCTCGCGGGAGGAAGAATGAGCAGTTCTTC. Residues: CASSLGGARGRKNEQFF.